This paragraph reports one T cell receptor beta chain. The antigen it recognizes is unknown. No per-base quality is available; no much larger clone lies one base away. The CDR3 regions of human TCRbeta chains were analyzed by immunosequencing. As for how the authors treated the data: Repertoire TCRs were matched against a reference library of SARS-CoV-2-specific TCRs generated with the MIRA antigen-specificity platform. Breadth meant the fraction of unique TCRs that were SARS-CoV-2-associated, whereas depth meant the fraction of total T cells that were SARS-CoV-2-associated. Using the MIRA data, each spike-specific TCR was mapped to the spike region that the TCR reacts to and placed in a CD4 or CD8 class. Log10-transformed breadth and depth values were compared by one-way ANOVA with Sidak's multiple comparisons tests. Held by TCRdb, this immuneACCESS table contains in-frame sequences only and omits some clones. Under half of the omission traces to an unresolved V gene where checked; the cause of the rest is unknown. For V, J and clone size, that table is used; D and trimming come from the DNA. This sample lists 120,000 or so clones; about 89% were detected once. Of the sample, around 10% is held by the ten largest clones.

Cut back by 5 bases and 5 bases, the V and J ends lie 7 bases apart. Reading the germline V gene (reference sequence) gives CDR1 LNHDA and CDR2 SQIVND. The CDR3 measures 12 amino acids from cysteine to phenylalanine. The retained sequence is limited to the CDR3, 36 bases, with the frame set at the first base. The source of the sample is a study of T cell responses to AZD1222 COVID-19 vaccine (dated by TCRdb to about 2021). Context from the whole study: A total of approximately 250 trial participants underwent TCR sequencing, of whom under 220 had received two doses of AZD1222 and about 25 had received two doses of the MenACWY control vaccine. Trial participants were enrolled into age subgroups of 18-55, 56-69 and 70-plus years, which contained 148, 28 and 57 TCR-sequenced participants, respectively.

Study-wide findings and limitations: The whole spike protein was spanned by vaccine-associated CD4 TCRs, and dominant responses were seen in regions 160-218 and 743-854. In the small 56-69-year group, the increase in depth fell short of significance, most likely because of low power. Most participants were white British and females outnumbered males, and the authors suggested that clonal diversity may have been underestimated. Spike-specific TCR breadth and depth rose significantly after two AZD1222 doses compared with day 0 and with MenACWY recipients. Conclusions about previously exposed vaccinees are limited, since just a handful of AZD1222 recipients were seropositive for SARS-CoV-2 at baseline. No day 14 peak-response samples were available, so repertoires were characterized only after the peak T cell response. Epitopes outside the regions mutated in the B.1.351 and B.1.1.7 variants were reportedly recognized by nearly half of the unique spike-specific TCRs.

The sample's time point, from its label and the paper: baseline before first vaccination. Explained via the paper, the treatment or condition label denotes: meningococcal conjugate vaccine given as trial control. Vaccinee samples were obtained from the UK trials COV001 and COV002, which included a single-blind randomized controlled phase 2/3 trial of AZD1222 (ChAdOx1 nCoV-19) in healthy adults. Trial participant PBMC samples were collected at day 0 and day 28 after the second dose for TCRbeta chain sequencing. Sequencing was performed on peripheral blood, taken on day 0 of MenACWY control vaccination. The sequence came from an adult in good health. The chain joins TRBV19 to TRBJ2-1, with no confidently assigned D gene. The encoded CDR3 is CASSPTNNEQFF. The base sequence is TGTGCCAGTAGTCCTACCAACAATGAGCAGTTCTTC.